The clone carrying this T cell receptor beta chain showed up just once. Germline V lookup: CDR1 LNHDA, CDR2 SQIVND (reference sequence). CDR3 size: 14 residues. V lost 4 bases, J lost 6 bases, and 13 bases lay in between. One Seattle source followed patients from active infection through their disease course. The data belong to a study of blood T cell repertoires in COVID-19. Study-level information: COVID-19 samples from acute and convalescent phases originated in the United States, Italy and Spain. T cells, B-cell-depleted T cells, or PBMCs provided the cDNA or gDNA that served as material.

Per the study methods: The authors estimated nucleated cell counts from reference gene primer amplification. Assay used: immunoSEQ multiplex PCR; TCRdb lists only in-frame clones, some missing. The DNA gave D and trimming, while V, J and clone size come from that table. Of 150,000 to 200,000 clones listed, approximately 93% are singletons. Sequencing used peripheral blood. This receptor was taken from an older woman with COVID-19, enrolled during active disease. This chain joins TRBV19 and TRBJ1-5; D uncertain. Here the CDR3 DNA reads TGTGCCAGTAGTACGGGGAGAGGAGTTCAGCCCCAGCATTTT. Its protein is CASSTGRGVQPQHF. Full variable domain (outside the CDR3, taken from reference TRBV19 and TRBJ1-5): DGGITQSPKYLFRKEGQNVTLSCEQNLNHDAMYWYRQDPGQGLRLIYYSQIVNDFQKGDIAEGYSVSREKKESFPLTVTSAQKNPTAFYLCASSTGRGVQPQHFGDGTRLSIL.